Listed below are T cell receptor beta chains from one sample, sequenced in a study of follicular helper T cells after annual influenza vaccination. This table comes from immunoSEQ multiplex PCR, and its TCRdb copy is limited to in-frame clones, with some not included. Found here are about 8,700 clones, more than 65% of them singletons; the top ten hold approximately 3%. Sequencing used CXCR5+ CD38- circulating T follicular helper cells from blood, obtained on the day of influenza vaccination. These receptors came from an adult who received the influenza vaccine. Each CDR3 is given with its conserved first and last residue. The order of the fields is CDR3 DNA, CDR3 protein, J gene, clone size, V gene, D gene. The D gene is left open where the match is weak. Only part of the rows carry a size: once, few, many, or a class if the clone is expanded.

CDR3nt: TGCGCCAGCAGCTCCCAAGACAGAAACTACGAGCAGTACTTC
CDR3aa: CASSSQDRNYEQYF
j_gene: TRBJ2-7
abundance: .
v_gene: TRBV5-1
d_gene: .

CDR3nt: TGTGCCAGTAGTATAGATCTGGGCAGGGGGAGCCAGCATTTT
CDR3aa: CASSIDLGRGSQHF
j_gene: TRBJ1-5
abundance: .
v_gene: TRBV19
d_gene: TRBD1

CDR3nt: TGCAGCGTACCAACCTACGAGCAGTACTTC
CDR3aa: CSVPTYEQYF
j_gene: TRBJ2-7
abundance: few
v_gene: TRBV29-1
d_gene: .

CDR3nt: TGTGCCACCAGCCCTGGCGGGAGTTATGGGGAGCTGTTTTTT
CDR3aa: CATSPGGSYGELFF
j_gene: TRBJ2-2
abundance: .
v_gene: TRBV15
d_gene: TRBD2

CDR3nt: TGTGCCAGCAGCCCACATTCAGATACTACGAAGCAGTACTTC
CDR3aa: CASSPHSDTTKQYF
j_gene: TRBJ2-7
abundance: once
v_gene: TRBV27
d_gene: .

CDR3nt: TGTGCCAGCAGCCCAGCCAGCGGATACACAGATACGCAGTATTTT
CDR3aa: CASSPASGYTDTQYF
j_gene: TRBJ2-3
abundance: .
v_gene: TRBV28
d_gene: .

CDR3nt: TGCAGCGTAACCGGTAGCGACAGGGGTTGGACAGATACGCAGTATTTT
CDR3aa: CSVTGSDRGWTDTQYF
j_gene: TRBJ2-3
abundance: .
v_gene: TRBV29-1
d_gene: TRBD1

CDR3nt: TGTGCCAGCCTACTAGCGGGGACATACAATGAGCAGTTCTTC
CDR3aa: CASLLAGTYNEQFF
j_gene: TRBJ2-1
abundance: .
v_gene: TRBV2
d_gene: TRBD2

CDR3nt: TGTGCCAGTAGTATAGTCGGGGACAATCAGCCCCAGCATTTT
CDR3aa: CASSIVGDNQPQHF
j_gene: TRBJ1-5
abundance: .
v_gene: TRBV19
d_gene: .

CDR3nt: TGTGCCTGGAGTAGACGGGGTGACACCGGGGAGCTGTTTTTT
CDR3aa: CAWSRRGDTGELFF
j_gene: TRBJ2-2
abundance: .
v_gene: TRBV30
d_gene: .

CDR3nt: TGTGCCAGCAGGGGACTAGCGGGAGGCCCTAGCACAGATACGCAGTATTTT
CDR3aa: CASRGLAGGPSTDTQYF
j_gene: TRBJ2-3
abundance: .
v_gene: TRBV28
d_gene: TRBD2

CDR3nt: TGTGCCAGCAGCCGGAGAGAAGGGGACGACGAGCAGTACTTC
CDR3aa: CASSRREGDDEQYF
j_gene: TRBJ2-7
abundance: .
v_gene: TRBV4-2
d_gene: .

CDR3nt: TGTGCCAGCAGTAACCGACGAGGGAGGGTTGGCTACACCTTC
CDR3aa: CASSNRRGRVGYTF
j_gene: TRBJ1-2
abundance: few
v_gene: TRBV6-5
d_gene: .

CDR3nt: TGTGCCACCTTCCGGGGGGACAGGGGCAATGAGCAGTTCTTC
CDR3aa: CATFRGDRGNEQFF
j_gene: TRBJ2-1
abundance: .
v_gene: TRBV15
d_gene: TRBD1

CDR3nt: TGTGCCAGCAGTTCCTACCGCGGGGGCTCCTACGAGCAGTACTTC
CDR3aa: CASSSYRGGSYEQYF
j_gene: TRBJ2-7
abundance: .
v_gene: TRBV28
d_gene: TRBD2

CDR3nt: TGTGCCAGCTCACCCCCCGCGAAAGGGTTGGACGAGCAGTACTTC
CDR3aa: CASSPPAKGLDEQYF
j_gene: TRBJ2-7
abundance: few
v_gene: TRBV18
d_gene: .

CDR3nt: TGTGCCTCGAGCGGGGGGGCGCAAGGCACAGATACGCAGTATTTT
CDR3aa: CASSGGAQGTDTQYF
j_gene: TRBJ2-3
abundance: once
v_gene: TRBV30
d_gene: TRBD2

CDR3nt: TGTGCCAGCAGCTTAGATAGCTGGGGAGGTAATGAGCAGTTCTTC
CDR3aa: CASSLDSWGGNEQFF
j_gene: TRBJ2-1
abundance: once
v_gene: TRBV7-9
d_gene: .

CDR3nt: TGTGCCAGCAGTTTAGGTGGGGGAGGGTCCGTCAATGAGCAGTTCTTC
CDR3aa: CASSLGGGGSVNEQFF
j_gene: TRBJ2-1
abundance: .
v_gene: TRBV28
d_gene: TRBD2

CDR3nt: TGTGCCAGTAGTAGGAACAACTATGGCTACACCTTC
CDR3aa: CASSRNNYGYTF
j_gene: TRBJ1-2
abundance: .
v_gene: TRBV19
d_gene: .

CDR3nt: TGTGCCAGTCAAGGCAATGCTGGGGCCAACGTCCTGACTTTC
CDR3aa: CASQGNAGANVLTF
j_gene: TRBJ2-6
abundance: .
v_gene: TRBV6-5
d_gene: .

CDR3nt: TGCGCCAGCAGCTTGATGAGCCCGGGTGTAGATACGCAGTATTTT
CDR3aa: CASSLMSPGVDTQYF
j_gene: TRBJ2-3
abundance: .
v_gene: TRBV5-1
d_gene: .

CDR3nt: TGTGCCAGCAGTTTAAAGTCACTTCTTCCCGGGGAGCTGTTTTTT
CDR3aa: CASSLKSLLPGELFF
j_gene: TRBJ2-2
abundance: .
v_gene: TRBV27
d_gene: .

CDR3nt: TGTGCCAGCAGTTCAGGGACAGGGAGCACTGAAGCTTTCTTT
CDR3aa: CASSSGTGSTEAFF
j_gene: TRBJ1-1
abundance: .
v_gene: TRBV6-5
d_gene: TRBD1

CDR3nt: TGTGCCATCAGGGCATCCGAAGCGGGTCAGCCCCAGCATTTT
CDR3aa: CAIRASEAGQPQHF
j_gene: TRBJ1-5
abundance: .
v_gene: TRBV10-3
d_gene: .

CDR3nt: TGTGCCAGCAGCGTGGGGGGGGTATTGAACACTGAAGCTTTCTTT
CDR3aa: CASSVGGVLNTEAFF
j_gene: TRBJ1-1
abundance: .
v_gene: TRBV7-2
d_gene: .

CDR3nt: TGTGCCAGCAGCTCCCAGGGGGCGGGGGGCACTGAAGCTTTCTTT
CDR3aa: CASSSQGAGGTEAFF
j_gene: TRBJ1-1
abundance: .
v_gene: TRBV7-8
d_gene: TRBD1

CDR3nt: TGTGCCAGCAGTGAAGGGCTAGCAGGGTTGGAGACCCAGTACTTC
CDR3aa: CASSEGLAGLETQYF
j_gene: TRBJ2-5
abundance: .
v_gene: TRBV2
d_gene: .

CDR3nt: TGCGCCAGCAGCTCGACTAGCGGGTACGAGCAGTACTTC
CDR3aa: CASSSTSGYEQYF
j_gene: TRBJ2-7
abundance: .
v_gene: TRBV5-1
d_gene: TRBD2

CDR3nt: TGTGCCAGCTCACTGAAACCAGGGTTCAACACCGGGGAGCTGTTTTTT
CDR3aa: CASSLKPGFNTGELFF
j_gene: TRBJ2-2
abundance: .
v_gene: TRBV18
d_gene: .

CDR3nt: TGTGCCACAAGCCCCCTCGGAGCGGGGGCCAACGTCCTGACTTTC
CDR3aa: CATSPLGAGANVLTF
j_gene: TRBJ2-6
abundance: .
v_gene: TRBV19
d_gene: .

CDR3nt: TGTGCCAGCACCAGAAGTTCAGGGCGGGGAGAGTATACGCAGTATTTT
CDR3aa: CASTRSSGRGEYTQYF
j_gene: TRBJ2-3
abundance: .
v_gene: TRBV7-2
d_gene: .

CDR3nt: TGTGCCAGCAGCCCGATGCTGGGATCCTACGAGCAGTACTTC
CDR3aa: CASSPMLGSYEQYF
j_gene: TRBJ2-7
abundance: .
v_gene: TRBV7-2
d_gene: .

CDR3nt: TGTGCCAGCAGGAGGGGGGAGAACACTGAAGCTTTCTTT
CDR3aa: CASRRGENTEAFF
j_gene: TRBJ1-1
abundance: few
v_gene: TRBV2
d_gene: .

CDR3nt: TGTGCCAGCAGCATGCAAGGGGGGGGCAATCAGCCCCAGCATTTT
CDR3aa: CASSMQGGGNQPQHF
j_gene: TRBJ1-5
abundance: .
v_gene: TRBV7-9
d_gene: .

CDR3nt: TGTGCCAGTACCAGACAGGGAGACACCGGGGAGCTGTTTTTT
CDR3aa: CASTRQGDTGELFF
j_gene: TRBJ2-2
abundance: .
v_gene: TRBV19
d_gene: TRBD1

CDR3nt: TGTGCCAGCAGCAAAACGACAGGGTCCTACGAGCAGTACTTC
CDR3aa: CASSKTTGSYEQYF
j_gene: TRBJ2-7
abundance: .
v_gene: TRBV7-2
d_gene: TRBD1

CDR3nt: TGCGCCAGCAGCGTGGGGACAGGGCAAGAGACCCAGTACTTC
CDR3aa: CASSVGTGQETQYF
j_gene: TRBJ2-5
abundance: .
v_gene: TRBV5-1
d_gene: TRBD1

CDR3nt: TGTGCCTGGAGGCAAGGGTTCAGGGGCCAAGAGACCCAGTACTTC
CDR3aa: CAWRQGFRGQETQYF
j_gene: TRBJ2-5
abundance: .
v_gene: TRBV30
d_gene: .

CDR3nt: TGTGCCAGTAGTATAGTTGGAAAACTGTTTTTT
CDR3aa: CASSIVGKLFF
j_gene: TRBJ1-4
abundance: .
v_gene: TRBV19
d_gene: .

CDR3nt: TGCGCCAGCAGTCTAGCGGGAGGCAATGAGCAGTTCTTC
CDR3aa: CASSLAGGNEQFF
j_gene: TRBJ2-1
abundance: .
v_gene: TRBV10-1
d_gene: TRBD2

CDR3nt: TGTGCCAGCGGACCACAGGGTTTCTCTGGAAACACCATATATTTT
CDR3aa: CASGPQGFSGNTIYF
j_gene: TRBJ1-3
abundance: .
v_gene: TRBV9
d_gene: .

CDR3nt: TGCGCCAGCAGCCAAGCGGGAGGGGGGCAGAGTGGCTACACCTTC
CDR3aa: CASSQAGGGQSGYTF
j_gene: TRBJ1-2
abundance: .
v_gene: TRBV4-3
d_gene: .

CDR3nt: TGCGCCAGCAGCTTGATCGGGGAGAACACTGAAGCTTTCTTT
CDR3aa: CASSLIGENTEAFF
j_gene: TRBJ1-1
abundance: once
v_gene: TRBV5-1
d_gene: .

CDR3nt: TGCAGCGTTGAATCGGCTAGTCGGAGCACAGATACGCAGTATTTT
CDR3aa: CSVESASRSTDTQYF
j_gene: TRBJ2-3
abundance: .
v_gene: TRBV29-1
d_gene: .

CDR3nt: TGTGCCAGCAGCCTGGGAGGCACAGATACGCAGTATTTT
CDR3aa: CASSLGGTDTQYF
j_gene: TRBJ2-3
abundance: .
v_gene: TRBV7-6
d_gene: .

CDR3nt: TGTGCCAGTAGAAGAGAGGGGGCAAAAGGAGATACGCAGTATTTT
CDR3aa: CASRREGAKGDTQYF
j_gene: TRBJ2-3
abundance: .
v_gene: TRBV19
d_gene: TRBD1